The sample holds a few counts of the clone carrying this T cell receptor (beta chain). Repertoires were generated with immunoSEQ multiplex PCR, while TCRdb's copy carries only in-frame clones and drops some. The repertoire holds some 56,000 clones, with about 91% as singletons. Stated time point: baseline, week 1 (first vaccination visit). Treatment defined: pre-vaccination baseline after standard-of-care therapy. The sample belongs to a study of a mutant IDH1 vaccine in newly diagnosed glioma. Study in general: Treated patients showed a male proportion of approximately 62%, a female proportion of around 40%, and a mean age of around 40 years. Patients arrived already treated with radiotherapy, temozolomide, or both, most having had both.

The TCR comes from a man aged 50 to 59 with glioma. The specimen comprised PBMCs, sampled from a glioma patient treated with radiotherapy, temozolomide or both.

CDR3: CASSGWDQPQHF. The CDR3 DNA is TGTGCCAGTAGTGGCTGGGATCAGCCCCAGCATTTT. V usage is TRBV19 and J usage is TRBJ1-5, with unresolved D. The V end was cut by 5 bases, the J end by 5 bases, with 7 bases between. There are 12 residues in the CDR3. Germline V gene sequence: CDR1 LNHDA, CDR2 SQIVND (reference sequence).